This paragraph reports one T cell receptor beta chain. Its target is unknown. Data came from immunoSEQ multiplex PCR; TCRdb stores just in-frame clones and leaves some out. The table has fewer than 95,000 clones, just under 95% seen once. This entry belongs to a study of graft-versus-host responses after intestinal transplantation. Study-level findings and limits: Allograft clonal ratios (graft-versus-host to host-versus-graft) were high in patients who had graft-donor T cell macrochimerism. Among circulating GvH clones, peak levels were associated with early post-transplant declines in HvG clones. Recipient marrow contained GvH clones, some of which appeared first in ileum or blood.

The V gene's germline CDR1 is MNHEY and CDR2 SVGAGI. The CDR3 consists of 15 residues. The J segment lost 5 bases and the V segment lost 0 bases, leaving 2 bases of the junction unmatched. Material: unstimulated CD8+ T cells sorted from spleen or lymph node cells, obtained before intestinal transplant. This chain joins TRBV6-5 and TRBJ2-2, with TRBD1 identical over 8 bases. The source of this sequence is a human donor who received an intestinal transplant. CDR3 residues: CASSYSQGATGELFF. The CDR3 DNA sequence: TGTGCCAGCAGTTACTCGCAGGGGGCGACCGGGGAGCTGTTTTTT.